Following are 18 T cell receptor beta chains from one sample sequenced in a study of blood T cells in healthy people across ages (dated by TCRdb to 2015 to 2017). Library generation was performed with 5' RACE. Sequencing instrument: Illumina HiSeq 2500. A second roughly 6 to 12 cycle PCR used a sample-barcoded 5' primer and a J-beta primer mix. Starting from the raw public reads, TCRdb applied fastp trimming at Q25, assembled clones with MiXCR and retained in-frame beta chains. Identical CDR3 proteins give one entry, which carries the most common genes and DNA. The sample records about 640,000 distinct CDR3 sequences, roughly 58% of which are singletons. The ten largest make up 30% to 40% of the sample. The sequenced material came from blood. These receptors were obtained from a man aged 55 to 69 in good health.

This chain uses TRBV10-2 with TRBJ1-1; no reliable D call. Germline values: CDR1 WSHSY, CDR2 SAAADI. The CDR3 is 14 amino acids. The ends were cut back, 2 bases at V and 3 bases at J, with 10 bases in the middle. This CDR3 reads CASSEPGGDTEAFF. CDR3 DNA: TGCGCCAGCAGTGAGCCAGGCGGGGACACTGAAGCTTTCTTT.

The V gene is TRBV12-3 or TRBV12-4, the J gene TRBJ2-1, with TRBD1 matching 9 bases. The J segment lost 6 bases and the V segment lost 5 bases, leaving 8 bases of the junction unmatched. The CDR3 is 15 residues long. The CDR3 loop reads CASSRDREGANEQFF. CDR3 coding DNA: TGTGCCAGCAGTAGGGACAGGGAGGGGGCCAATGAGCAGTTCTTC.

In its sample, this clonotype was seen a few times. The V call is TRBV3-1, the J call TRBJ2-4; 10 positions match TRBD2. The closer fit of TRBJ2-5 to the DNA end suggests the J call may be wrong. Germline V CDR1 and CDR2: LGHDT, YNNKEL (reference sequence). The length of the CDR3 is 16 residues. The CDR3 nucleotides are TGTGCCAGCAGCCCCCCTCAGGGGACTAGCGTTGAGACCCAGTACTTC. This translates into CASSPPQGTSVETQYF.

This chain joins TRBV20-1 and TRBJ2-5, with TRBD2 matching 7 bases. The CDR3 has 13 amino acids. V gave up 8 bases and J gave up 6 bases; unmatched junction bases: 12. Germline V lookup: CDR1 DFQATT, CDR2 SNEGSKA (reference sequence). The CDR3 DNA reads TGCAGTCCTCCAACCCCGGGGGGTCAGACCCAGTACTTC. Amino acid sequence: CSPPTPGGQTQYF.

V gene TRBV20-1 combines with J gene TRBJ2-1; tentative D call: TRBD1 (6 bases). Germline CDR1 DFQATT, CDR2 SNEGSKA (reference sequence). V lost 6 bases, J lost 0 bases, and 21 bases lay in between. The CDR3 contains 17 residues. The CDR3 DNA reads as TGCAGTGCCAGCCCGGTGTCAGGGGCAGGCTCCTACAATGAGCAGTTCTTC. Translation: CSASPVSGAGSYNEQFF.

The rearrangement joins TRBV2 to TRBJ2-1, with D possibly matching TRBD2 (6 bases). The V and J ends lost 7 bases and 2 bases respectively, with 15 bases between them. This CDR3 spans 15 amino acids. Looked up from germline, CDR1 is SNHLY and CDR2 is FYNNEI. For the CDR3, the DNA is TGTGCCAGCACGGGAGCGACGGCTCCCTACAATGAGCAGTTCTTC. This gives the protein CASTGATAPYNEQFF.

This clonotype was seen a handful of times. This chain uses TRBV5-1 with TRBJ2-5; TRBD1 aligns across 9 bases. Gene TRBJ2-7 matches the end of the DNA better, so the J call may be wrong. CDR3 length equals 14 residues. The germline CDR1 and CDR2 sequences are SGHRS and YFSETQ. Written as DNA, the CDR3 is TGCGCCAGCAGCTTGAGGGACAGGGACCACGAGCAGTACTTC. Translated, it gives CASSLRDRDHEQYF.

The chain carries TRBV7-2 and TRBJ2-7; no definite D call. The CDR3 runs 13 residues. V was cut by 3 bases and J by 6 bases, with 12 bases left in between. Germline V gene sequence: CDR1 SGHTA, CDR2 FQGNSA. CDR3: CASSLASLFEQYF. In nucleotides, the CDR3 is TGTGCCAGCAGCTTGGCGTCTCTCTTCGAGCAGTACTTC.

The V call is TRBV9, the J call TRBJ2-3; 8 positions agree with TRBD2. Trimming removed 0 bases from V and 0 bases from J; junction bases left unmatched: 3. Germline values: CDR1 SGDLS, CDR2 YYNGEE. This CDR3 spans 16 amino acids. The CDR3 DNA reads TGTGCCAGCAGCGTAGCCGGGGGGGCTAGCACAGATACGCAGTATTTT. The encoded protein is CASSVAGGASTDTQYF.

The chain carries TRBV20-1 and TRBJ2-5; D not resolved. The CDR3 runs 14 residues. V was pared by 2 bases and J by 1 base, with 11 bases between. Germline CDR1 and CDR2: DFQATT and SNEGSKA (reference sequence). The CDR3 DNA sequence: TGCAGTGCTAGATCGTCCCTCGCCCAAGAGACCCAGTACTTC. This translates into CSARSSLAQETQYF.

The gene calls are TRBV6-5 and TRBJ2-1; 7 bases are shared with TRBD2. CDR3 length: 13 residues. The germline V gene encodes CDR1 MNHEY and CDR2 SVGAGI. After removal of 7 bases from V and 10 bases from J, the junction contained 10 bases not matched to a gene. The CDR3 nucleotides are TGTGCCAGCACCTCTACGACTAGCAGGGAGCAGTTCTTC. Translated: CASTSTTSREQFF.

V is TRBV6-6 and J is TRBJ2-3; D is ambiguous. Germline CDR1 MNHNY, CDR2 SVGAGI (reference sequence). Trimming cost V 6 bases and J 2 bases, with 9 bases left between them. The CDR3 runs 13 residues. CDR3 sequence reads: CASRPGFTDTQYF. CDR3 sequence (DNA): TGTGCCAGCAGGCCCGGATTCACAGATACGCAGTATTTT.

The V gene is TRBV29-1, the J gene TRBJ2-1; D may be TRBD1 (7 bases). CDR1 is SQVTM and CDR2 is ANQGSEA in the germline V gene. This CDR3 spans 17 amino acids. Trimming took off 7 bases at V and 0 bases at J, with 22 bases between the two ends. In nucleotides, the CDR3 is TGCAGCGCAAAACAGGGGCCGGGGGAGAGCTCCTACAATGAGCAGTTCTTC. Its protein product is CSAKQGPGESSYNEQFF.

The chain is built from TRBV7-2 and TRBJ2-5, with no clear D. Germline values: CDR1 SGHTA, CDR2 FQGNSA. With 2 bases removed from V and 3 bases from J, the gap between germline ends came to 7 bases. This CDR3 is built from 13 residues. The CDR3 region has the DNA TGTGCCAGCAGCTTATCTGTGGAAGAGACCCAGTACTTC. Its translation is CASSLSVEETQYF.

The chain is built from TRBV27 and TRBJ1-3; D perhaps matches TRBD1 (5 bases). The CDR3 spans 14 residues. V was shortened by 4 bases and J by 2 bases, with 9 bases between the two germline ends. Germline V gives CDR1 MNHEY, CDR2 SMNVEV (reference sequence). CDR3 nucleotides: TGTGCCAGCAGTTCGACGGGGCCTGGAAACACCATATATTTT. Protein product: CASSSTGPGNTIYF.

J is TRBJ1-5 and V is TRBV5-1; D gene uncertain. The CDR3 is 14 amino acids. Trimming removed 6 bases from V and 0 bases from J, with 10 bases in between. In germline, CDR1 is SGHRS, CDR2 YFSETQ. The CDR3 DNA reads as TGCGCCAGCAAAGCCGGAGATAGCAATCAGCCCCAGCATTTT. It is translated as CASKAGDSNQPQHF.

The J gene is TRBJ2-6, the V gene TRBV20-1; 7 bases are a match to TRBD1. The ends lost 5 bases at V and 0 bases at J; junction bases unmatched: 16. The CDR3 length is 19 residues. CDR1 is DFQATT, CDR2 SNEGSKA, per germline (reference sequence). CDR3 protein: CSAYRDSVFWDSGANVLTF. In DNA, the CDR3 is TGCAGTGCTTACCGGGACAGCGTCTTTTGGGACTCTGGGGCCAACGTCCTGACTTTC.

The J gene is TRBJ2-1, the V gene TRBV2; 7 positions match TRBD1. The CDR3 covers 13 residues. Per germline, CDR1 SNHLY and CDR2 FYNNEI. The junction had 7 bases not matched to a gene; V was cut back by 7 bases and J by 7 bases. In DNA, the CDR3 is TGTGCCAGCACCGCGACAGGGATGAATGAGCAGTTCTTC. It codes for CASTATGMNEQFF.